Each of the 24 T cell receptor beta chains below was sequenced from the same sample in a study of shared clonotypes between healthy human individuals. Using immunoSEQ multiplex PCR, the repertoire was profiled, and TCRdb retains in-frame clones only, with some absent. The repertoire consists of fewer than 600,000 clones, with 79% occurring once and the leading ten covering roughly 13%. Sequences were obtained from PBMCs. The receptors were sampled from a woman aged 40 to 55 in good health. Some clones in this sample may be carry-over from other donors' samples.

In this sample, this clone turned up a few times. The CDR3 protein is CASSPPGAPTYEQYF. Here the CDR3 DNA reads TGTGCCAGCTCACCACCGGGGGCCCCGACCTACGAGCAGTACTTC. The rearrangement joins TRBV18 to TRBJ2-7; TRBD1 is a possible D gene (6 bases). V was cut by 0 bases and J by 2 bases, with 11 bases left in between. This CDR3 spans 15 amino acids. Germline V gene data show CDR1 as KGHSH and CDR2 as LQKENI.

CDR3 sequence reads: CASSLPSGLAYEQYF. In DNA, the CDR3 is TGCGCCAGCAGCTTACCTAGCGGTCTCGCCTACGAGCAGTACTTC. This sequence joins TRBV5-1 and TRBJ2-7; TRBD2 matches at 7 bases. The V and J ends lost 2 bases and 2 bases, in that order; junction bases with no gene match: 7. The germline CDR1 and CDR2 sequences are SGHRS and YFSETQ. The CDR3 totals 15 residues.

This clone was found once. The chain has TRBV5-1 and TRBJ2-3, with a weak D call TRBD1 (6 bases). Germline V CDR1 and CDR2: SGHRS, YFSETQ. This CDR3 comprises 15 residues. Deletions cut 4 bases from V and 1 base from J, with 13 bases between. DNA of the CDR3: TGCGCCAGCAGCATCGACAGGTCCGGCACAGATACGCAGTATTTT. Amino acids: CASSIDRSGTDTQYF.

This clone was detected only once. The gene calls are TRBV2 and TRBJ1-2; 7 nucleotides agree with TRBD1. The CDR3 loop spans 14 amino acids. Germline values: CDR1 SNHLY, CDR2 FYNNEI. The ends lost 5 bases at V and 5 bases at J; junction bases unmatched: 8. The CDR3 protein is CASSPGTALYGYTF. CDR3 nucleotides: TGTGCCAGCAGTCCTGGGACAGCGTTATATGGCTACACCTTC. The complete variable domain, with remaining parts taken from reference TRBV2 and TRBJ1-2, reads EPEVTQTPSHQVTQMGQEVILRCVPISNHLYFYWYRQILGQKVEFLVSFYNNEISEKSEIFDDQFSVERPDGSNFTLKIRSTKLEDSAMYFCASSPGTALYGYTFGSGTRLTVV.

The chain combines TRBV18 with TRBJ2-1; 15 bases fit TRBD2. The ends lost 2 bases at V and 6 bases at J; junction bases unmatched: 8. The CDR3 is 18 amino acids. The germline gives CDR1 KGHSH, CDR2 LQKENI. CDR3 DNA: TGTGCCAGCTCACCAAACCTCCGGACTAGCGGGAGGGGCAATGAGCAGTTCTTC. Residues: CASSPNLRTSGRGNEQFF.

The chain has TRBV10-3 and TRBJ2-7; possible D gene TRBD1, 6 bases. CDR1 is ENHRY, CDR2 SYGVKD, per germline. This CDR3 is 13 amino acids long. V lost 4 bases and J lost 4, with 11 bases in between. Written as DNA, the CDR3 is TGTGCCATCAGTGCGGCAGGGGAGTACGAGCAGTACTTC. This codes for CAISAAGEYEQYF.

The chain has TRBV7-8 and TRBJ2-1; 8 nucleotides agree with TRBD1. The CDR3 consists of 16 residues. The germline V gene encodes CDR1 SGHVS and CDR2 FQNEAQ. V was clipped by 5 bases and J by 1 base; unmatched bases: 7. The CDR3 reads CASSTAQGGSYNEQFF. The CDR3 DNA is TGTGCCAGCAGCACGGCACAGGGGGGTTCCTACAATGAGCAGTTCTTC.

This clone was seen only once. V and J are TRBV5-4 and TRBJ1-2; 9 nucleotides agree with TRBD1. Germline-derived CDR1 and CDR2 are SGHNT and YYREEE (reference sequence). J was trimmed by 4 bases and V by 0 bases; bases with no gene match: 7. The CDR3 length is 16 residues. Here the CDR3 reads CASSLGDRVWGYGYTF. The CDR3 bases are TGTGCCAGCAGCTTGGGGGACAGGGTTTGGGGCTATGGCTACACCTTC. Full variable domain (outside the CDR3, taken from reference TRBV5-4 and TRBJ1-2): ETGVTQSPTHLIKTRGQQVTLRCSSQSGHNTVSWYQQALGQGPQFIFQYYREEENGRGNFPPRFSGLQFPNYSSELNVNALELDDSALYLCASSLGDRVWGYGYTFGSGTRLTVV.

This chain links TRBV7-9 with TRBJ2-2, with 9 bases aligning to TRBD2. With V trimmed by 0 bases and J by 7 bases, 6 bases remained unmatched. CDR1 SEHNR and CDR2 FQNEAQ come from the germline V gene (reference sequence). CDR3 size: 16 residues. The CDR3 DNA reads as TGTGCCAGCAGCTTAGCTCCGGGACTAGCTTTCGGGGAGCTGTTTTTT. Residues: CASSLAPGLAFGELFF.

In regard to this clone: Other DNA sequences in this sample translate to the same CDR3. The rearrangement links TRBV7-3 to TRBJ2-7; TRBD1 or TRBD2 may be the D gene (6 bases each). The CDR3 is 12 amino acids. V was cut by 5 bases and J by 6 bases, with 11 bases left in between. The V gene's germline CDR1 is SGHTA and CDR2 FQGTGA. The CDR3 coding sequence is TGTGCCAGCAGCCTGGAGGGGGGCGAGCAGTACTTC. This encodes CASSLEGGEQYF.

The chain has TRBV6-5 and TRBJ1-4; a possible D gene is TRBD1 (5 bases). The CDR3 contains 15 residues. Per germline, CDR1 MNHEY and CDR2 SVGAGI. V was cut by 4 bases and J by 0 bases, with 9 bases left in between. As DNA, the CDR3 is TGTGCCAGCAGTTCCCCGGGGGCAACTAATGAAAAACTGTTTTTT. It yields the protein CASSSPGATNEKLFF.

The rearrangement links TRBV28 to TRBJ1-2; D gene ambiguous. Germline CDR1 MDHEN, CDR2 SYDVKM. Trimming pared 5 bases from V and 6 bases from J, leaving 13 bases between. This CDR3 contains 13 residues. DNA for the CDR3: TGTGCCAGCAGTCCACTGGGCCCCCATGGCTACACCTTC. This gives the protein CASSPLGPHGYTF.

CDR3: CASSPRAQETQYF. DNA of the CDR3: TGTGCCAGTAGCCCCCGGGCACAAGAGACCCAGTACTTC. V usage is TRBV19 and J usage is TRBJ2-5; D uncertain. V lost 6 bases to trimming and J lost 2 bases, with 10 bases between them. In germline, CDR1 is LNHDA, CDR2 SQIVND (reference sequence). The CDR3 consists of 13 residues.

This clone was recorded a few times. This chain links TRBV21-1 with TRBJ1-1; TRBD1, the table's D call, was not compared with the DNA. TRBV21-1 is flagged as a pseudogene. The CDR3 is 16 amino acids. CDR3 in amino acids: CASSKAGDSQNTEAFF. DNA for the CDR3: TGTGCCAGCAGCAAAGCGGGGGACAGTCAGAACACTGAAGCTTTCTTT.

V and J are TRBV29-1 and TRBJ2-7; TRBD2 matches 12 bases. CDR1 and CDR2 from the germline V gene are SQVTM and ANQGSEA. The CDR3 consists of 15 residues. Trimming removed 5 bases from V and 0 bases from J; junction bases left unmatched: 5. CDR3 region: CSVQTSGRPSYEQYF. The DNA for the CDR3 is TGCAGCGTTCAGACTAGCGGGAGACCCTCCTACGAGCAGTACTTC.

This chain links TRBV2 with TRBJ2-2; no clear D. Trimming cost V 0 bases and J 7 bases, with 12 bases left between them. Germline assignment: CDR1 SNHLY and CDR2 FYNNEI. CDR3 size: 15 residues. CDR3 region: CASSEAGDFGGELFF. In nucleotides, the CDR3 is TGTGCCAGCAGTGAAGCTGGGGATTTCGGCGGGGAGCTGTTTTTT.

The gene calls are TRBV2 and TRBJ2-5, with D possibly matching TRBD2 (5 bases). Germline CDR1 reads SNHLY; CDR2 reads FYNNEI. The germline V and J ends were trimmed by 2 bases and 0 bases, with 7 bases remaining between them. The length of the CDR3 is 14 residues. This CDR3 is CASSERTDQETQYF. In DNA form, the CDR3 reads TGTGCCAGCAGTGAAAGGACTGACCAAGAGACCCAGTACTTC.

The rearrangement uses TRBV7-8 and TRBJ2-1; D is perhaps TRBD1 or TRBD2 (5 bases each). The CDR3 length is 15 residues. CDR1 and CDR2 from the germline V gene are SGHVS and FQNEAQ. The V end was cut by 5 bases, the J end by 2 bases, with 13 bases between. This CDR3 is CASSPGPQTYNEQFF. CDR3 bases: TGTGCCAGCAGCCCGGGACCCCAGACCTACAATGAGCAGTTCTTC.

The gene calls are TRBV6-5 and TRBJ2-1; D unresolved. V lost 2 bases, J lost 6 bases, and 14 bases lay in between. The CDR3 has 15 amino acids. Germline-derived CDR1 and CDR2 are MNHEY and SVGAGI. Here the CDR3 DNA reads TGTGCCAGCAGTTACGATCGTCCGGAAGTCAATGAGCAGTTCTTC. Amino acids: CASSYDRPEVNEQFF.

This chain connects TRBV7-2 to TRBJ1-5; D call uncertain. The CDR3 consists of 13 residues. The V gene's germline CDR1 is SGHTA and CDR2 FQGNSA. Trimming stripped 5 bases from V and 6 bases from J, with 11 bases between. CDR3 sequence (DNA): TGTGCCAGCAGCCCCCCGGGTGGTCAGCCCCAGCATTTT. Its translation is CASSPPGGQPQHF.

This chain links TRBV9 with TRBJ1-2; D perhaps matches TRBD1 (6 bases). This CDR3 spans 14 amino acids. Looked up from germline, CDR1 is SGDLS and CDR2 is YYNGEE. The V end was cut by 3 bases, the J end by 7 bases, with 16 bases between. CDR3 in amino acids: CASSDIQGGGGYTF. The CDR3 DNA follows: TGTGCCAGCAGCGATATACAGGGTGGCGGTGGCTACACCTTC.

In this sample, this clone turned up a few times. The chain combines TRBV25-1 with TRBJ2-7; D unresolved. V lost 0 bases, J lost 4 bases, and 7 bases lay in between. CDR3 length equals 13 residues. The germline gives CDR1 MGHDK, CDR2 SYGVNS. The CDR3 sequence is CASSEYIGYEQYF. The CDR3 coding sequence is TGTGCCAGCAGTGAATATATAGGGTACGAGCAGTACTTC.

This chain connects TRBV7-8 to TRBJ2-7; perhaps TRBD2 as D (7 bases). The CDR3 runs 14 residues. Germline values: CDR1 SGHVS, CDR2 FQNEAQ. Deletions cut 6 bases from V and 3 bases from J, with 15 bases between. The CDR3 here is CASSPREGHYEQYF. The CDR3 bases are TGTGCCAGCAGTCCCAGGGAGGGACACTACGAGCAGTACTTC.

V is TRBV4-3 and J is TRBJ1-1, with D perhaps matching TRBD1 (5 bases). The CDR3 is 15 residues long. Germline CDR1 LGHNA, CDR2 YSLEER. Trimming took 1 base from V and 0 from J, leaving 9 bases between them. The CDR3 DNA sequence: TGCGCCAGCAGCCAAGGGGGCAGGTTGAACACTGAAGCTTTCTTT. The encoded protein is CASSQGGRLNTEAFF.